This TCR beta chain was sequenced for a study of sequential checkpoint blockade in melanoma. Study at large: Maintenance nivolumab came after either treatment sequence. TCRbeta immunosequencing was performed on DNA from 91 pretreatment melanoma tumor samples. Matched biopsies came pretreatment and at week 13 for some 22 patients.

The germline V gene has CDR1 KGHSH and CDR2 LQKENI. Deletions cut 4 bases from V and 5 bases from J, with 14 bases between. The CDR3 is made up of 14 amino acids. Treatment reported: randomized to nivolumab then ipilimumab (arm A) or the reverse (arm B). Clones were read by immunoSEQ multiplex PCR, and TCRdb kept only the in-frame ones, dropping some. The table records 5,000 to 8,000 clones, 15% to 20% of them present only once. As to this clone: Antigen unknown.

Findings and limits, study-wide: Patients with week-13 increases in T-cell fraction and clonality benefited about 30 times more often.

The sequencing used tumor tissue (inferred from file names), collected from a patient given nivolumab and ipilimumab in sequence. This receptor was obtained from a human donor with melanoma. The chain is built from TRBV18 and TRBJ1-1; tentative D call: TRBD1 (5 bases). In DNA, the CDR3 is TGTGCCAGCTCACTGGCCGGAGGGGTTACTGAAGCTTTCTTT. It yields the protein CASSLAGGVTEAFF.